The 20 T cell receptor beta chains reported below all come from one sample, sequenced in a study of OX40 agonist ivuxolimab in advanced cancers. Libraries were prepared by immunoSEQ multiplex PCR; TCRdb keeps only in-frame clonotypes and omits some of them. This table holds under 60,000 clones, around nine tenths found once. Sequenced here: CD4+ or CD8+ T cells sorted from blood, sampled in a trial of the OX40 agonist ivuxolimab. The receptors stem from an adult with an advanced solid tumor such as melanoma, head and neck, liver or kidney cancer.

The chain recombines TRBV4-3 with TRBJ2-2, with D perhaps matching TRBD2 (5 bases). Germline values: CDR1 LGHNA, CDR2 YSLEER. The CDR3 spans 16 residues. V lost 4 bases to trimming and J lost 0 bases, with 12 bases between them. The CDR3 loop reads CASSPSGTSNTGELFF. The DNA for the CDR3 is TGCGCCAGCAGCCCAAGCGGAACCTCGAACACCGGGGAGCTGTTTTTT.

V gene TRBV27 combines with J gene TRBJ2-3; 8 bases match TRBD2. The germline CDR1 and CDR2 sequences are MNHEY and SMNVEV (reference sequence). The V gene end was trimmed by 0 bases and the J gene end by 2 bases; junction bases not matched to a gene: 7. The CDR3 spans 17 residues. The CDR3 loop reads CASSLSSSGGVTDTQYF. The CDR3 DNA reads as TGTGCCAGCAGTTTATCGTCGAGCGGGGGCGTCACAGATACGCAGTATTTT.

V is TRBV6-5 and J is TRBJ1-1, with D hard to call. The V end lost 5 bases, the J end lost 5 bases, and 18 bases lay between the germline ends. This CDR3 is built from 15 residues. The germline gives CDR1 MNHEY, CDR2 SVGAGI. The CDR3 sequence: CASSLHTGGKTEAFF. CDR3 coding DNA: TGTGCCAGCAGTCTACATACGGGTGGGAAGACTGAAGCTTTCTTT.

This clone appeared once. This rearrangement joins TRBV6-5 to TRBJ2-7; 10 bases line up with TRBD1. Germline-derived CDR1 and CDR2 are MNHEY and SVGAGI. The CDR3 consists of 15 residues. Trimming took 2 bases from V and 3 from J; bases not matched to a gene: 4. The CDR3 loop reads CASSYETGGNYEQYF. The CDR3 DNA reads TGTGCCAGCAGTTACGAGACAGGGGGCAACTACGAGCAGTACTTC.

J is TRBJ2-1 and V is TRBV30; 13 nucleotides agree with TRBD2. This CDR3 comprises 14 residues. The trim removed 5 bases at V and 7 bases at J, leaving 5 bases unmatched. Per germline, CDR1 GTSNPN and CDR2 SVGIG (reference sequence). The CDR3 region has the DNA TGTGCCTGGCAAGGACTAGCGGGAGTTAATGAGCAGTTCTTC. Its protein product is CAWQGLAGVNEQFF. Together with reference TRBV30 and TRBJ2-1, the CDR3 gives the full variable domain: SQTIHQWPATLVQPVGSPLSLECTVEGTSNPNLYWYRQAAGRGLQLLFYSVGIGQISSEVPQNLSASRPQDRQFILSSKKLLLSDSGFYLCAWQGLAGVNEQFFGPGTRLTVL.

This rearrangement joins TRBV6-5 to TRBJ2-7, with a weak D call TRBD2 (6 bases). With 5 bases removed from V and 2 bases from J, the gap between germline ends came to 10 bases. The CDR3 length is 13 residues. Looked up from germline, CDR1 is MNHEY and CDR2 is SVGAGI. In nucleotides, the CDR3 is TGTGCCAGCAGTGGAGGGAGCACCTACGAGCAGTACTTC. This codes for CASSGGSTYEQYF.

This rearrangement joins TRBV27 to TRBJ2-1, with 9 bases fitting TRBD2. Per the germline V gene, CDR1 is MNHEY and CDR2 is SMNVEV (reference sequence). The CDR3 consists of 12 residues. The CDR3 region is CATGLARNEQFF. CDR3 nucleotide sequence: TGTGCGACCGGACTAGCGCGAAATGAGCAGTTCTTC.

The chain employs TRBV7-9 and TRBJ1-2, with D perhaps TRBD1 (5 bases). The CDR3 length is 14 residues. Trimming cost V 4 bases and J 5 bases, with 14 bases left between them. Germline CDR1 and CDR2: SEHNR and FQNEAQ (reference sequence). DNA for the CDR3: TGTGCCAGCAGCTCCCCGATCCGGGGGTATGGCTACACCTTC. It yields the protein CASSSPIRGYGYTF.

The sample holds one count of this clone. J is TRBJ2-1 and V is TRBV6-1, with 10 positions matching TRBD2. V shed 6 bases and J 6 bases; nucleotides not matched to a gene: 2. CDR1 is MNHNS, CDR2 SASEGT, per germline. There are 13 residues in the CDR3. CDR3 region: CASRLAGVNEQFF. CDR3 DNA: TGTGCCAGCAGGCTAGCGGGAGTCAATGAGCAGTTCTTC.

The rearrangement links TRBV5-8 to TRBJ2-7; 8 bases align to TRBD2. This CDR3 spans 12 amino acids. The trim removed 3 bases at V and 6 bases at J, leaving 2 bases unmatched. The germline V gene encodes CDR1 SGHTS and CDR2 YDEGEE. The CDR3, as DNA: TGTGCCAGCAGCTCGGGACTAGTCGAGCAGTACTTC. Amino acid sequence: CASSSGLVEQYF. The full variable domain, with the rest looked up from reference TRBV5-8 and TRBJ2-7, is EAGVTQSPTHLIKTRGQQATLRCSPISGHTSVYWYQQALGLGLQFLLWYDEGEERNRGNFPPRFSGRQFPNYSSELNVNALELEDSALYLCASSSGLVEQYFGPGTRLTVT.

The chain employs TRBV5-4 and TRBJ2-2, with D unclear. The V and J ends lost 0 bases and 6 bases respectively, with 3 bases between them. Germline CDR1 and CDR2: SGHNT and YYREEE (reference sequence). The CDR3 is 12 amino acids. The CDR3 spells CASSLDAGELFF. In DNA form, the CDR3 reads TGTGCCAGCAGCTTGGACGCCGGGGAGCTGTTTTTT.

This chain joins TRBV6-1 and TRBJ2-7, with unresolved D. The germline CDR1 and CDR2 sequences are MNHNS and SASEGT. This CDR3 is built from 14 residues. V lost 1 base to trimming and J lost 3 bases, with 10 bases between them. The chain's CDR3 is CASSEGGRLYEQYF. CDR3 DNA sequence: TGTGCCAGCAGTGAAGGCGGACGGCTCTACGAGCAGTACTTC.

A single count supports this clone. The chain recombines TRBV7-9 with TRBJ1-3, with a tentative D call TRBD1 (5 bases). The CDR3 spans 16 residues. V was shortened by 5 bases and J by 1 base, with 15 bases between the two germline ends. The V gene's germline CDR1 is SEHNR and CDR2 FQNEAQ (reference sequence). CDR3 coding DNA: TGTGCCAGCAGCCCCGCCGACAGTCTTTCTGGAAACACCATATATTTT. Amino acid sequence: CASSPADSLSGNTIYF.

The gene calls are TRBV28 and TRBJ1-5; D not certain. Germline V CDR1 and CDR2: MDHEN, SYDVKM. This CDR3 region has 15 residues. Trimming left V 7 bases short and J 1 base short, with 14 bases between. In DNA, the CDR3 is TGTGCCAGCACCACCCTGGCCAGGAGCAATCAGCCCCAGCATTTT. This translates into CASTTLARSNQPQHF.

As to this clone: Germline and junction disagree at one end, which may indicate a read error. The rearrangement uses TRBV9 and TRBJ2-1; D is unresolved. This CDR3 is 11 amino acids long. Germline V gene sequence: CDR1 SGDLS, CDR2 YYNGEE. This CDR3 reads CASSASNEQLF. The CDR3 DNA reads TGTGCCAGCAGCGCCTCCAATGAGCAGCTCTTC.

The V gene is TRBV7-9, the J gene TRBJ2-7; D is perhaps TRBD2 (6 bases). Germline V gives CDR1 SEHNR, CDR2 FQNEAQ (reference sequence). The V end was cut by 6 bases, the J end by 5 bases, with 8 bases between. This CDR3 has 11 residues. CDR3 residues: CASSGGNEQYF. The DNA of the CDR3 is TGTGCCAGCAGTGGAGGGAACGAGCAGTACTTC.

V usage is TRBV2 and J usage is TRBJ1-5, with TRBD1 identical over 12 bases. The CDR3 contains 16 residues. V shed 8 bases, J shed 1 base, and the junction held 6 bases outside the gene matches. Germline CDR1 SNHLY, CDR2 FYNNEI. The CDR3 sequence: CASWDRGQGSNQPQHF. The CDR3 DNA follows: TGTGCCAGCTGGGACAGGGGGCAGGGAAGCAATCAGCCCCAGCATTTT.

The chain carries TRBV9 and TRBJ1-2; 9 nucleotides agree with TRBD1. The CDR3 is 12 amino acids. Unmatched junction bases numbered 7, after V lost 8 bases and J lost 8 bases. Germline V lookup: CDR1 SGDLS, CDR2 YYNGEE. CDR3 residues: CASGTGTRGYTF. The DNA of the CDR3 is TGTGCCAGTGGGACAGGGACCAGAGGCTACACCTTC.

This clone was observed a single time. The chain is built from TRBV27 and TRBJ1-5; 12 nucleotides match TRBD1. Germline trimming cut 5 bases from V and 6 bases from J; bases unmatched to any gene: 11. The CDR3 totals 17 residues. CDR1 MNHEY and CDR2 SMNVEV come from the germline V gene (reference sequence). The CDR3: CASSPWGGQGASQPQHF. The CDR3 DNA reads as TGTGCCAGCAGTCCATGGGGGGGACAGGGGGCTTCTCAGCCCCAGCATTTT.

Written as DNA, the CDR3 is TGTGCCAGCAGCTTACGAGCGGGCACAGATACGCAGTATTTT. Translated, it gives CASSLRAGTDTQYF. The J gene is TRBJ2-3, the V gene TRBV5-4; D is possibly TRBD2 (5 bases). The CDR3 is 14 residues long. The germline V gene encodes CDR1 SGHNT and CDR2 YYREEE (reference sequence). Between the trimmed V and J ends, which lost 2 bases and 1 base, there was a span of 8 bases. The complete variable domain, with remaining parts taken from reference TRBV5-4 and TRBJ2-3, reads ETGVTQSPTHLIKTRGQQVTLRCSSQSGHNTVSWYQQALGQGPQFIFQYYREEENGRGNFPPRFSGLQFPNYSSELNVNALELDDSALYLCASSLRAGTDTQYFGPGTRLTVL.